The clone carrying this T cell receptor (beta chain) was seen a handful of times. Its antigen remains unidentified. Losses at the gene ends were 5 bases for V and 4 bases for J; bases not matched to a gene: 11. Germline V gene sequence: CDR1 SGHTA, CDR2 FQGTGA. The CDR3 totals 16 residues. This entry belongs to a study of identical twins. Study observations and caveats: Carriage of fewer insertions was seen in abundant cord blood beta clonotypes, whereas memory repertoires showed none. Potential partial confounding of zero-insertion analyses by invariant MAIT and iNKT cells was noted. Sequences that were out-of-frame, alpha and twin-shared displayed an excess of low generation probability.

MiXCR, run by TCRdb on the 5' RACE reads, gives a single entry per CDR3 protein. Of hundreds of thousands of distinct CDR3 sequences listed, roughly an eighth were seen once; the top ten hold approximately 7.6%. Among all donors, each was a healthy Caucasian. This same sample was also part of a study on yellow fever vaccine responses in identical twins.

The sample comprised CD8+ T cells sorted from blood. The rearrangement uses TRBV7-3 and TRBJ2-1; 7 positions match TRBD2. This TCR derives from a woman aged 18 to 35 in good health. The CDR3 bases are TGTGCCAGCAGCCCTCTTGGGGGGGAGAGATACAATGAGCAGTTCTTC. Residues: CASSPLGGERYNEQFF.